This TCR beta chain was sequenced for a study of post-analysis software for immune sequencing data. Turning to the study itself: The disease courses spanned relapsing-remitting, secondary progressive and progressive-relapsing forms of multiple sclerosis.

Study results and caveats: Same-batch preparations were strongly co-clustered by F measure. The study found TRBV5-6, TRBV5-1 and TRBV20-1 among about five TRBV segments more frequent in patients than controls.

TCR beta cDNA libraries included unique molecular identifiers. MiXCR, run by TCRdb on the PCR reads, gives a single entry per CDR3 protein. The data show approximately 630,000 distinct CDR3 sequences, around 64% seen once. The CDR3 contains 13 residues. This clonotype was counted between two and nine times. Its antigen is not known. The J gene is TRBJ2-3, the V gene TRBV21-1. TRBV21-1 constitutes a pseudogene. The sequence came from a girl aged 2 to 9 with multiple sclerosis. The sample consisted of blood. In DNA form, the CDR3 reads TGTGCCAGCGCCTCGGCGGGCACAGATACGCAGTATTTT. Residues: CASASAGTDTQYF.